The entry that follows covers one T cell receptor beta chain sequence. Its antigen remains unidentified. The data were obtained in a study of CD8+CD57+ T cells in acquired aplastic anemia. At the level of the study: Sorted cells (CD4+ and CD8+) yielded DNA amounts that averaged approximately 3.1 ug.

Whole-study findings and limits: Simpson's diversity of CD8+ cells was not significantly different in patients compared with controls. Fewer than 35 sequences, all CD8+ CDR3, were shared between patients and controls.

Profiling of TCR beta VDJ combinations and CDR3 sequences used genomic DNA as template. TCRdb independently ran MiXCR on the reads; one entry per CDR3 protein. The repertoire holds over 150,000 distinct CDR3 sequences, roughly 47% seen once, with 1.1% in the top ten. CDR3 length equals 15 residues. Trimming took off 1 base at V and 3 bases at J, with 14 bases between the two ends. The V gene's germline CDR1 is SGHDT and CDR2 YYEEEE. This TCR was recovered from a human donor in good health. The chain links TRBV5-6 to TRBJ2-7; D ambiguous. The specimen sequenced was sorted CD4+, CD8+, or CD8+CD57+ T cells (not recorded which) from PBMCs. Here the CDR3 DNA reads TGTGCCAGCAGCTTGAAGGCCCAGATCCGCTACGAGCAGTACTTC. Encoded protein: CASSLKAQIRYEQYF.